The subject of this entry is one T cell receptor beta chain. The protocol was immunoSEQ multiplex PCR, while the TCRdb copy is restricted to in-frame clones and leaves out a portion. The table includes 250,000 to 300,000 clones, 85% to 90% detected once. Germline loops: CDR1 MRHNA, CDR2 SNTAGT. The CDR3 totals 14 residues. V lost 4 bases to trimming and J lost 10 bases; unmatched junction nucleotides: 7. This sample stems from a study of blood T cell repertoires in COVID-19. Input material: PBMCs or T cells enriched from blood (not recorded which). The TCR was taken from a woman between 50 and 59 years old who had been exposed to COVID-19. The V and J genes are TRBV6-4 and TRBJ1-6; 7 positions agree with TRBD1. Here the CDR3 reads CASSAGQEDSPLHF. The CDR3 DNA reads TGTGCCAGCAGTGCCGGACAGGAGGACTCACCCCTCCACTTT.